This TCR beta chain was sequenced in a study of blood T cell repertoires in COVID-19 (dated by TCRdb to 2019 to 2021). Some background on the complete study: The collaborator samples originated in the United States, Italy and Spain and spanned the acute and convalescent phases of COVID-19. The dataset comprised deeply sampled blood TCRbeta repertoires from subjects exposed to, actively infected with, or recovered from COVID-19. The sample metadata nearly always contained a de-identified subject ID, COVID-19 status, age in years and sex. The samples were drawn from two sources: the first 160 participants of the ongoing ImmuneRACE study, and 950 to 1,500 subjects contributed by 6 global collaborators. The repertoires were made available in a free public database intended to serve as a resource for research on the immune response to SARS-CoV-2. Where available, HLA class I and class II types were taken from metadata supplied by the sample provider and were not determined by assay-based typing. The prospective study material was composed of cDNA or gDNA derived from T cells, B-cell-depleted T cells, or PBMCs.

Note on this clone: Its antigen target is currently unknown. One base away there is no much larger clone; base qualities are not given.

TCRbeta CDR3 regions were amplified from genomic DNA using the immunoSEQ Assay, a bias-controlled multiplex PCR. The published analysis was carried out like this. The number of nucleated cells in each sample was estimated from the amplification of reference gene primers within the assay. To quantify the absolute abundance of each unique TCRbeta CDR3 rearrangement, sequence reads were collapsed and filtered. Productive Simpson clonality was computed per sample as the square root of Simpson's diversity index over productive rearrangements. Not all clones reach the TCRdb copy of this immuneACCESS table, which keeps in-frame sequences only. Checked studies attribute under half of the gap to unresolved V genes and leave the rest unexplained. V, J and clone size are taken as reported in that table, and D and trimming were inferred from the DNA itself. For this sample there are about 150,000 clones; 65% to 90% appear just once. Of the sample, less than 3.5% falls within the top ten clones.

Study-level results and caveats: How much clinical and demographic metadata was included differed by source and by participant, and the metadata was provided uncurated.

Each collaborating institution followed its own protocols to collect whole blood in K2EDTA tubes. For TCRbeta analysis, collaborators shipped samples in one of three forms: frozen whole blood, isolated PBMCs, or DNA extracted from either of those sample types. The origin of this receptor is a man between 65 and 85 years old with acute or convalescent COVID-19. Sequenced input: peripheral blood.

In nucleotide form, the sequence is TGTGCCAGCAGCGATCCCCGGGCACTAGCGACAGATACGCAGTATTTT. This encodes CASSDPRALATDTQYF. The sequence is built from TRBV28 and TRBJ2-3; the central 7 bases match TRBD2. Germline trimming amounts to 6 bases on V and 3 bases on J, with 12 as the count of junction bases outside the gene matches. The CDR3, from cysteine to phenylalanine, totals 16 residues. Solely the CDR3 DNA is kept, with 48 bases framed from the first base. The CDR1 and CDR2 encoded by the germline V gene are MDHEN and SYDVKM.